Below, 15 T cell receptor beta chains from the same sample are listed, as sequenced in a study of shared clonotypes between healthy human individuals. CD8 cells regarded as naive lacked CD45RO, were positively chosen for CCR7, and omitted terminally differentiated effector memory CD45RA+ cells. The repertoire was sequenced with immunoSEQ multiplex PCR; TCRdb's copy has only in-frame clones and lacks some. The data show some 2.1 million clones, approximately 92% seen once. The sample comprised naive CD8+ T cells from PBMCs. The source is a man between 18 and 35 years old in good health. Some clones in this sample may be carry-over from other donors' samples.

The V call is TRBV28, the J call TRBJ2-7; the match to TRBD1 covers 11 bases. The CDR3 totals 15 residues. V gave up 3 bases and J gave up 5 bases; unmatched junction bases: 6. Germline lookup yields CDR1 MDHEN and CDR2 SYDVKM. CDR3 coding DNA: TGTGCCAGCAGTTTTATGGGACAGGGGGAGAACGAGCAGTACTTC. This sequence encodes CASSFMGQGENEQYF.

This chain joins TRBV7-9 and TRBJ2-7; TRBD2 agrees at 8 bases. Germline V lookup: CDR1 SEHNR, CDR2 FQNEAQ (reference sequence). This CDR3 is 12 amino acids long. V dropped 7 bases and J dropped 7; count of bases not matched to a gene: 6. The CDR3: CASTTGGAEQYF. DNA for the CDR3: TGTGCCAGCACCACGGGGGGGGCGGAGCAGTACTTC.

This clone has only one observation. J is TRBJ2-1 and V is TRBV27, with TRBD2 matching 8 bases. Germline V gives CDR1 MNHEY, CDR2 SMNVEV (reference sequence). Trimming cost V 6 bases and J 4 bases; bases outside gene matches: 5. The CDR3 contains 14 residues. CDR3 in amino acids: CASSYSGVYNEQFF. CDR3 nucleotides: TGTGCCAGCAGCTATAGCGGGGTTTACAATGAGCAGTTCTTC.

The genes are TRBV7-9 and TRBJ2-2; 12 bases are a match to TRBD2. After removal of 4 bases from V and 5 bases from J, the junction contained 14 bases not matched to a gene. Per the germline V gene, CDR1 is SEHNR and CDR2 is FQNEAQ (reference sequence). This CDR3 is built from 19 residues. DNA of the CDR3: TGTGCCAGCAGCTCTGCCCTCGCACTAGCGGGAGGATCGACCGGGGAGCTGTTTTTT. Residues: CASSSALALAGGSTGELFF.

The CDR3 sequence is CASSFRAGGETEAFF. CDR3 nucleotides: TGTGCCAGCAGCTTTAGGGCAGGGGGAGAGACTGAAGCTTTCTTT. The chain carries TRBV7-8 and TRBJ1-1, with 7 bases aligning to TRBD1. The CDR3 runs 15 residues. J gave up 5 bases and V 3 bases, and 9 bases lay outside the gene matches. The V gene's germline CDR1 is SGHVS and CDR2 FQNEAQ.

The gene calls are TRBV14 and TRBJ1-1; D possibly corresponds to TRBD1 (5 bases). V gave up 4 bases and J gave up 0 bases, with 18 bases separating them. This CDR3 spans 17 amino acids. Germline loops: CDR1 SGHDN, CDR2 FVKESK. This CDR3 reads CASSREFRVSVNTEAFF. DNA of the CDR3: TGTGCCAGCAGCCGAGAATTCAGGGTTTCGGTGAACACTGAAGCTTTCTTT.

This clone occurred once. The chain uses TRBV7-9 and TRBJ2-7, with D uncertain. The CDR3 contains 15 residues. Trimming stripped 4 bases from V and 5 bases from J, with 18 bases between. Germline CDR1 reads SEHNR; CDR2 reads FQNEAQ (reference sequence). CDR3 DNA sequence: TGTGCCAGCAGCTCATCCCCTGGTAAGGCCCACGAGCAGTACTTC. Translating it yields CASSSSPGKAHEQYF.

This CDR3 reads CASSQGSGSLNTEAFF. DNA of the CDR3: TGCGCCAGCAGCCAAGGGTCTGGCAGCTTGAACACTGAAGCTTTCTTT. The chain joins TRBV4-1 to TRBJ1-1; D call uncertain. The CDR3 runs to 16 residues. The V end was cut by 1 base, the J end by 0 bases, with 12 bases between. Germline CDR1 reads MGHRA; CDR2 reads YSYEKL.

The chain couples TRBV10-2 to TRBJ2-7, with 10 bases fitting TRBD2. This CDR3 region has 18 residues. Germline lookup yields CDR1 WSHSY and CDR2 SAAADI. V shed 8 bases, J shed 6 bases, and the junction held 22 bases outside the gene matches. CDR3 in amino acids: CASSKTRVLAGDLGEQYF. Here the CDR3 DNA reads TGCGCCAGCTCAAAAACGAGGGTGCTAGCGGGAGATCTTGGCGAGCAGTACTTC.

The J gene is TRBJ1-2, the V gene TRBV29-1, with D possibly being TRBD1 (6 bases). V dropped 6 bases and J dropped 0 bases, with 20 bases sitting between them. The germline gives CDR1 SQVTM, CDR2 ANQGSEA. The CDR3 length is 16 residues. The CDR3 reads CSVYYNGQSSNYGYTF. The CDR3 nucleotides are TGCAGCGTATATTACAATGGACAGTCTTCTAACTATGGCTACACCTTC.

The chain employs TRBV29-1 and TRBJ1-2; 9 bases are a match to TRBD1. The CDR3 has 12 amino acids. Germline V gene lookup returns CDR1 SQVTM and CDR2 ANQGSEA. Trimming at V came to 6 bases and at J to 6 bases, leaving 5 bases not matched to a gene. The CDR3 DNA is TGCAGCGTCGCCGGGACAGGGAATGGCTACACCTTC. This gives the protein CSVAGTGNGYTF.

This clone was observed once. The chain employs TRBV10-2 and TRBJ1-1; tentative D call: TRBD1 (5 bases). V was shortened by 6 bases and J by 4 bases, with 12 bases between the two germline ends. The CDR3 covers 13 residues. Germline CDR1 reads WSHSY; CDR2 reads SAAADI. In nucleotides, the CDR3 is TGCGCCAGCAGAGTCCAGGGAGGCACTGAAGCTTTCTTT. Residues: CASRVQGGTEAFF.

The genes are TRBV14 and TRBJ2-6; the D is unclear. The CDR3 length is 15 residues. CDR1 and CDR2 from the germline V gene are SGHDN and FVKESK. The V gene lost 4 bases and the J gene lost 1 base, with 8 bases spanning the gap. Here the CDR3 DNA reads TGTGCCAGCAGCCGATTCCGGTCTGGGGCCAACGTCCTGACTTTC. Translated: CASSRFRSGANVLTF.

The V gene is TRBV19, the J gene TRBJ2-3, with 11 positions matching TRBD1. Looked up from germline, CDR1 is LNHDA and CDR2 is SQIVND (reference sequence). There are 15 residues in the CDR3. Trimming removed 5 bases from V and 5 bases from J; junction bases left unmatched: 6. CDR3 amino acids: CASSVRTGGRDTQYF. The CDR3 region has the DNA TGTGCCAGTAGTGTCAGGACAGGGGGCAGAGATACGCAGTATTTT.

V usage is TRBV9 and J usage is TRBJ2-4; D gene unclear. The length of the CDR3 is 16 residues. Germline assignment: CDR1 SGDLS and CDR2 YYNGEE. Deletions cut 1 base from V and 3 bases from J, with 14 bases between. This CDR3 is CASSVSPTLSKNIQYF. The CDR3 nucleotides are TGTGCCAGCAGCGTATCACCGACCCTTAGCAAAAACATTCAGTACTTC.